These 10 T cell receptor delta chains were all obtained from the same sample, sequenced in a study of gamma-delta chains in newborns, infants, children. TCRdb re-called the reads through CATT. The data contain 7,500 to 10,000 delta-chain clones, roughly 20% of them singletons. Sequenced material: blood. The source of these receptors is a child who was a newborn, infant or young child, either healthy, febrile or measles-vaccinated (not recorded which).

The rearrangement joins TRDV2 to TRDJ1, with 13 bases matching TRDD3. The CDR3 totals 16 residues. The trim removed 3 bases at V and 12 bases at J, leaving 15 bases unmatched. CDR1 is GEAIGNYY, CDR2 EKD, per germline. The CDR3: CACDPVSTGGYAGIIF. CDR3 coding DNA: TGTGCCTGTGACCCGGTGTCCACTGGGGGATACGCGGGGATCATCTTT.

Notes on this clone: Compared with germline, one end of the junction differs, possibly owing to a read error. The rearrangement links TRDV2 to TRDJ1, with 7 bases matching TRDD3. The length of the CDR3 is 17 residues. The germline V gene encodes CDR1 GEAIGNYY and CDR2 EKD. CDR3 nucleotides: TGTGCCTATGACACCAGGGGGGATCATTTGTACACCGATAACATCATCTTT. Its translation: CAYDTRGDHLYTDNIIF.

This clone is medium-sized in the sample. The rearrangement uses TRDV2 and TRDJ1; the match to TRDD3 covers 13 bases. Unmatched junction bases numbered 6, after V lost 1 base and J lost 5 bases. This CDR3 has 16 residues. Germline V gives CDR1 GEAIGNYY, CDR2 EKD. CDR3 nucleotide sequence: TGTGCCTGTGACACACTGGGGGATACGTTAAGGGATAAACTCATCTTT. This encodes CACDTLGDTLRDKLIF.

J is TRDJ1 and V is TRDV2; TRDD3 matches 9 bases. With V trimmed by 0 bases and J by 0 bases, 7 bases remained unmatched. The germline CDR1 and CDR2 sequences are GEAIGNYY and EKD. The length of the CDR3 is 17 residues. CDR3 in DNA: TGTGCCTGTGACACCGTACTGGGGGAACGGTACACCGATAAACTCATCTTT. Its protein is CACDTVLGERYTDKLIF.

This sequence joins TRDV2 and TRDJ3, with TRDD3 matching 10 bases. V gave up 0 bases and J gave up 3 bases; unmatched junction bases: 13. The germline CDR1 and CDR2 sequences are GEAIGNYY and EKD. The CDR3 loop spans 21 amino acids. CDR3 bases: TGTGCCTGTGACACCGTGAGCGGGCTGGGGGATAGAGACTGGGACACCCGACAGATGTTTTTC. Amino acid sequence: CACDTVSGLGDRDWDTRQMFF.

With regard to this clone: A much larger clone is a single base away; this may be a read error. The chain links TRDV2 to TRDJ3; D is possibly TRDD3 (5 bases). The CDR3 contains 20 residues. The germline CDR1 and CDR2 sequences are GEAIGNYY and EKD. Written as DNA, the CDR3 is TGTGCCTGTGATCTGTTGGTCCCTCTTAGAGGCTCCTGGGACACCCGACCGATGTTTTTC. This encodes CACDLLVPLRGSWDTRPMFF.

V is TRDV2 and J is TRDJ2; 7 nucleotides align to TRDD3. This CDR3 region has 18 residues. Germline loops: CDR1 GEAIGNYY, CDR2 EKD. With 0 bases clipped from V and 2 bases from J, the junction kept 11 bases outside the gene matches. CDR3 sequence reads: CACDTVGGIQDLTAQLFF. Here the CDR3 DNA reads TGTGCCTGTGACACCGTAGGGGGGATTCAAGACTTGACAGCACAACTCTTCTTT.

The chain is built from TRDV2 and TRDJ1; 8 nucleotides agree with TRDD3. J gave up 4 bases and V 3 bases, and 6 bases lay outside the gene matches. This CDR3 contains 14 residues. CDR1 and CDR2 (germline): GEAIGNYY, EKD. The CDR3 here is CACDEMGDGDKLIF. The CDR3 nucleotides are TGTGCCTGTGACGAGATGGGGGATGGCGATAAACTCATCTTT.

This chain connects TRDV2 to TRDJ1; the match to TRDD3 covers 7 bases. V was clipped by 1 base and J by 0 bases; unmatched bases: 7. This CDR3 region has 16 residues. The germline CDR1 and CDR2 sequences are GEAIGNYY and EKD. CDR3 protein: CACDTLGALNTDKLIF. DNA for the CDR3: TGTGCCTGTGACACTCTGGGGGCCTTAAACACCGATAAACTCATCTTT.

V gene TRDV2 combines with J gene TRDJ1, with 9 bases identical to TRDD3. The CDR3 runs to 20 residues. The ends lost 0 bases at V and 0 bases at J; junction bases unmatched: 16. Germline values: CDR1 GEAIGNYY, CDR2 EKD. The CDR3 nucleotides read TGTGCCTGTGACACCGTTCAACAACTGGGGGAGAAATGGGACACCGATAAACTCATCTTT. Its translation is CACDTVQQLGEKWDTDKLIF.